These 14 T cell receptor beta chains were sequenced from one sample in a study of cytomegalovirus exposure and HLA in healthy donors. 60 Vbeta and 13 Jbeta primers were used in PCR. Measured with immunoSEQ multiplex PCR; TCRdb has only the in-frame clones, and not every one. The sample holds 100,000 to 120,000 clones; around three quarters are singletons and the top ten take 1.3%. The sample was PBMCs. Receptors were obtained from a woman aged 25 to 39 in good health and CMV-seronegative.

The rearrangement links TRBV28 to TRBJ2-5; no clear D. The CDR3 extends over 14 amino acids. The germline V gene has CDR1 MDHEN and CDR2 SYDVKM. Trimming took off 2 bases at V and 10 bases at J, with 17 bases between the two ends. The CDR3 DNA reads as TGTGCCAGCAGTTTACTGGTCCCCGTAGGAGACCAGTACTTC. Translated, it gives CASSLLVPVGDQYF.

The chain uses TRBV6-5 and TRBJ2-7; 7 positions match TRBD2. V lost 4 bases and J lost 4; bases outside the gene matches: 7. The CDR3 has 14 amino acids. Germline V gene sequence: CDR1 MNHEY, CDR2 SVGAGI. The CDR3 DNA is TGTGCCAGCAGTTTGGGCGGGAGAGTGTACGAGCAGTACTTC. Translation: CASSLGGRVYEQYF.

In this sample, this clone turned up once. The chain combines TRBV7-9 with TRBJ2-3; 8 bases map to TRBD1. J lost 6 bases, V lost 7 bases, and 15 bases had no gene match. The CDR3 spans 16 residues. Germline CDR1 SEHNR, CDR2 FQNEAQ (reference sequence). CDR3 loop: CASIVWSQGAVDTQYF. The CDR3 region has the DNA TGTGCCAGCATAGTATGGAGTCAGGGGGCCGTTGATACGCAGTATTTT.

The chain carries TRBV21-1 and TRBJ2-7; the DNA was not compared with TRBD2, the D call given in the table. TRBV21-1 is a pseudogene. CDR3 length: 16 residues. DNA of the CDR3: TGTGCCAGCAGCAAAGTACGCGGGAGGGCCAACTACGAGCAGTACTTC. Encoded protein: CASSKVRGRANYEQYF.

Here the CDR3 reads CACAPTRADRARKKSSYNEQFF. DNA for the CDR3: TGTGCCTGCGCACCGACCCGGGCCGACAGGGCTAGAAAGAAAAGCTCCTACAATGAGCAGTTCTTC. This chain connects TRBV30 to TRBJ2-1; TRBD1 matches 7 bases. V lost 6 bases, J lost 0 bases, and 29 bases stayed unmatched. The germline CDR1 and CDR2 sequences are GTSNPN and SVGIG (reference sequence). CDR3 length: 22 amino acids.

The J gene is TRBJ2-5, the V gene TRBV10-3; 7 nucleotides align to TRBD2. V trimming: 4 bases; J trimming: 4 bases; junction bases outside the gene matches: 12. The germline CDR1 and CDR2 sequences are ENHRY and SYGVKD. The CDR3 runs to 16 residues. In DNA, the CDR3 is TGTGCCATCAGTGGCGGGGGAGGGAGGGATCCAGAGACCCAGTACTTC. Its translation is CAISGGGGRDPETQYF.

This CDR3 is CASSEGTGDSYGYTF. As DNA, the CDR3 is TGTGCCAGCAGCGAGGGGACAGGGGATAGCTATGGCTACACCTTC. The rearrangement links TRBV11-2 to TRBJ1-2, with 10 positions matching TRBD1. CDR1 is SGHAT, CDR2 FQNNGV, per germline. Trimming at V came to 5 bases and at J to 4 bases, leaving 7 bases not matched to a gene. This CDR3 comprises 15 residues. Together with reference TRBV11-2 and TRBJ1-2, the CDR3 gives the full variable domain: EAGVAQSPRYKIIEKRQSVAFWCNPISGHATLYWYQQILGQGPKLLIQFQNNGVVDDSQLPKDRFSAERLKGVDSTLKIQPAKLEDSAVYLCASSEGTGDSYGYTFGSGTRLTVV.

The rearrangement links TRBV13 to TRBJ1-4; no clear D. Germline V CDR1 and CDR2: PRHDT, FYEKMQ (reference sequence). This CDR3 contains 16 residues. The ends were cut back, 4 bases at V and 5 bases at J, with 17 bases in the middle. CDR3 DNA sequence: TGTGCCAGCAGCTCCTCTCGACTGGGAGGAAATGAAAAACTGTTTTTT. It encodes CASSSSRLGGNEKLFF.

The chain recombines TRBV29-1 with TRBJ2-1; 10 nucleotides align to TRBD1. Germline trimming cut 6 bases from V and 6 bases from J; bases unmatched to any gene: 8. The length of the CDR3 is 14 residues. Germline CDR1 is SQVTM and CDR2 is ANQGSEA. The CDR3 sequence: CSVARTGGRNEQFF. The CDR3 bases are TGCAGCGTCGCCCGGACAGGGGGACGCAATGAGCAGTTCTTC.

V gene TRBV2 combines with J gene TRBJ2-7; D remains unclear. The CDR3 runs 16 residues. Trimming pared 3 bases from V and 3 bases from J, leaving 18 bases between. Germline V gene sequence: CDR1 SNHLY, CDR2 FYNNEI. CDR3 DNA sequence: TGTGCCAGCAGTGAGATTTGGCGGAAAACTCTCTACGAGCAGTACTTC. Translation gives CASSEIWRKTLYEQYF.

The CDR3 spells CATSRDQGQQYF. The CDR3 DNA follows: TGTGCCACCAGCAGAGACCAGGGCCAGCAGTACTTC. The chain couples TRBV15 to TRBJ2-7, with a tentative D call TRBD1 (5 bases). CDR3 length equals 12 residues. Germline V gene data show CDR1 as LNHNV and CDR2 as YYDKDF (reference sequence). V was trimmed by 0 bases and J by 8 bases, leaving 8 bases between them.

The sample holds a few counts of this clone. The DNA for the CDR3 is TGTGCCAGTACTGCGGGGGGCCAAGAGACCCAGTACTTC. It specifies CASTAGGQETQYF. The chain joins TRBV7-9 to TRBJ2-5; 8 bases fit TRBD2. The CDR3 sequence is 13 residues long. Germline loops: CDR1 SEHNR, CDR2 FQNEAQ (reference sequence). Germline trimming cut 9 bases from V and 1 base from J; bases unmatched to any gene: 4.

This clone was detected only a few times. V usage is TRBV9 and J usage is TRBJ2-3; D is unclear. V lost 3 bases and J lost 4, with 15 bases in between. The CDR3 has 15 amino acids. CDR1 and CDR2 from the germline V gene are SGDLS and YYNGEE. The CDR3 spells CASSGRLLFADTQYF. For the CDR3, the DNA is TGTGCCAGCAGCGGGAGACTGCTATTCGCAGATACGCAGTATTTT.

With regard to this clone: The junction shows a germline mismatch at one end, possibly a read error. J is TRBJ1-4 and V is TRBV30; 9 bases fit TRBD1. This CDR3 is built from 14 residues. Germline assignment: CDR1 GTSNPN and CDR2 SVGIG (reference sequence). The CDR3 coding sequence is TGTGCCGGGAGCCGGGGACAGGGACGGGAAAAACTGTTTTTT. Its translation: CAGSRGQGREKLFF. The full variable domain, in which reference TRBV30 and TRBJ1-4 provide the parts outside the CDR3, is SQTIHQWPATLVQPVGSPLSLECTVEGTSNPNLYWYRQAAGRGLQLLFYSVGIGQISSEVPQNLSASRPQDRQFILSSKKLLLSDSGFYLCAGSRGQGREKLFFGSGTQLSVL.